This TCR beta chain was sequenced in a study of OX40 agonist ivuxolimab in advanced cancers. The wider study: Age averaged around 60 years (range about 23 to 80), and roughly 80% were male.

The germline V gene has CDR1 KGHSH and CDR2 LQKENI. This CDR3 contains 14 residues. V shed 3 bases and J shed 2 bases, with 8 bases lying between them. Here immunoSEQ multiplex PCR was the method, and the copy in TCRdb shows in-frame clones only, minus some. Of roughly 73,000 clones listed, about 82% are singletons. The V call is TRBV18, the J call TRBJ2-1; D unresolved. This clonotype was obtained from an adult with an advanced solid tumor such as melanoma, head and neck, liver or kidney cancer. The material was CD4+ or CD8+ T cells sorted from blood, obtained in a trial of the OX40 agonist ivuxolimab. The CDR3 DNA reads TGTGCCAGCTCACCGGAACTGACCTACAATGAGCAGTTCTTC. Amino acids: CASSPELTYNEQFF.